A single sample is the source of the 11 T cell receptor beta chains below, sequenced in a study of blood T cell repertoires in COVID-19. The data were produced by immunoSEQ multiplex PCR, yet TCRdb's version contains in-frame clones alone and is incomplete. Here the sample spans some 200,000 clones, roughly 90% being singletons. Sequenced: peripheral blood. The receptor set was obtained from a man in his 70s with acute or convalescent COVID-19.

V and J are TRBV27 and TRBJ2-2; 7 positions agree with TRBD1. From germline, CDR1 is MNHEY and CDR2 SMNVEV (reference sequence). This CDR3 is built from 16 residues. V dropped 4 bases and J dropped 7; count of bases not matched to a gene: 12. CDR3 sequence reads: CASSSPRTGDGGELFF. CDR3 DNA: TGTGCCAGCAGTTCACCTCGGACAGGAGATGGCGGGGAGCTGTTTTTT.

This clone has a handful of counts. The CDR3 here is CAWARQGSIGGNTEAFF. CDR3 coding DNA: TGTGCCTGGGCGAGACAGGGAAGTATCGGGGGGAACACTGAAGCTTTCTTT. The rearrangement links TRBV30 to TRBJ1-1; 7 bases match TRBD1. The CDR3 is 17 residues long. In germline, CDR1 is GTSNPN, CDR2 SVGIG (reference sequence). Germline trimming cut 5 bases from V and 1 base from J; bases unmatched to any gene: 16.

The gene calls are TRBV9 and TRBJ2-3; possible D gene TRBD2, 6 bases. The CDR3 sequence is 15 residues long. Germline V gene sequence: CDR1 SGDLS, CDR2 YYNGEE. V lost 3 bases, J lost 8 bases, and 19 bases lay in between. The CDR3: CASSARDSLRGTQYF. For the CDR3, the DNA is TGTGCCAGCAGCGCCAGGGACTCCCTAAGGGGTACGCAGTATTTT.

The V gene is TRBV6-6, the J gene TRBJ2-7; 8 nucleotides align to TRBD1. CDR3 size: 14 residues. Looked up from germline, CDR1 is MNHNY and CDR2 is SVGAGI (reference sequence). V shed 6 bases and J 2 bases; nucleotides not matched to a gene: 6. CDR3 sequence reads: CASSGTGITYEQYF. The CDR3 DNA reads TGTGCCAGCAGCGGGACAGGAATCACCTACGAGCAGTACTTC.

CDR3 loop: CASSPSRGGNTIYF. CDR3 nucleotides: TGTGCCAGCAGTCCAAGCAGGGGCGGAAACACCATATATTTT. This chain links TRBV27 with TRBJ1-3; D may be TRBD1 (6 bases). The germline gives CDR1 MNHEY, CDR2 SMNVEV (reference sequence). The CDR3 runs to 14 residues. The V and J ends lost 5 bases and 4 bases respectively, with 12 bases between them.

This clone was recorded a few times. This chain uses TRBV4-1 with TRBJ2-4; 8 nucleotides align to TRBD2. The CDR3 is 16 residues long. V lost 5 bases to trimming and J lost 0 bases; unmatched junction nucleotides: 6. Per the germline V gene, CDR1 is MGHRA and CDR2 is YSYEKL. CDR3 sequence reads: CASSALAGLAKNIQYF. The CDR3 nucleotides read TGCGCCAGCAGCGCATTAGCGGGGCTAGCCAAAAACATTCAGTACTTC.

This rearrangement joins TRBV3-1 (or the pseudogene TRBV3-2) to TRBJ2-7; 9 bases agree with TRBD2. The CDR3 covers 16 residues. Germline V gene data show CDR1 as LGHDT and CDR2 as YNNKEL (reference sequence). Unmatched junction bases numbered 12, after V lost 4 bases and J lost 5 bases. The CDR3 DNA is TGTGCCAGCAGCCTTGGACTAGCGTTCGGGATTAACGAGCAGTACTTC. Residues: CASSLGLAFGINEQYF.

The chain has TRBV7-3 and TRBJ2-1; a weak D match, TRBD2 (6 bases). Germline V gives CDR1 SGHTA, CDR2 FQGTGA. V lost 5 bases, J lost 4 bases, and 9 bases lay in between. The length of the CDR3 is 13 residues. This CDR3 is CASSLSGYNEQFF. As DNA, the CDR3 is TGTGCCAGCAGCCTAAGCGGGTACAATGAGCAGTTCTTC.

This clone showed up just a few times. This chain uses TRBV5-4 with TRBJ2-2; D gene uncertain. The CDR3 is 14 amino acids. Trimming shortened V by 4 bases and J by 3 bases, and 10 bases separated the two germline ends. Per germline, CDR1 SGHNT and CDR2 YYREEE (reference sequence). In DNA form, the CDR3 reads TGTGCCAGCAGCCCAATACAGTACACCGGGGAGCTGTTTTTT. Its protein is CASSPIQYTGELFF. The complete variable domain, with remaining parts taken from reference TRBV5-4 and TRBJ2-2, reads ETGVTQSPTHLIKTRGQQVTLRCSSQSGHNTVSWYQQALGQGPQFIFQYYREEENGRGNFPPRFSGLQFPNYSSELNVNALELDDSALYLCASSPIQYTGELFFGEGSRLTVL.

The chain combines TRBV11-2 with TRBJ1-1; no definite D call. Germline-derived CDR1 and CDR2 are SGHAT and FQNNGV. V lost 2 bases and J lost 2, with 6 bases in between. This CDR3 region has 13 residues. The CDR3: CASSLSQNTEAFF. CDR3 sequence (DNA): TGTGCCAGCAGCTTAAGCCAAAACACTGAAGCTTTCTTT.

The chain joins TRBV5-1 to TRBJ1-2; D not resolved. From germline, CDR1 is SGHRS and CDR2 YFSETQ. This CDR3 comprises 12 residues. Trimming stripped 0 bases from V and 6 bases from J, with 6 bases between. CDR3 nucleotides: TGCGCCAGCAGCTTGGAGTCGGATGGCTACACCTTC. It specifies CASSLESDGYTF.